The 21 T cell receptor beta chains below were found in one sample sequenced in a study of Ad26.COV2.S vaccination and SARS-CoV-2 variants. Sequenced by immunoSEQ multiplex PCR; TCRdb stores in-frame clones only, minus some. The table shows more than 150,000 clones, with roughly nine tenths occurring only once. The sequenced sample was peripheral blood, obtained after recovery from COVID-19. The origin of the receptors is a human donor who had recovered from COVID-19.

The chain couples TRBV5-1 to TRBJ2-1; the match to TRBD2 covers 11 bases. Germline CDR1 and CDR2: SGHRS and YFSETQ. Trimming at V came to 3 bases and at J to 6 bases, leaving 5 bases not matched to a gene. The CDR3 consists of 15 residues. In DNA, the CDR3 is TGCGCCAGCAGCTCGACTAGCGGGACCGTCAATGAGCAGTTCTTC. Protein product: CASSSTSGTVNEQFF.

CDR3 in amino acids: CASSLNGPETEAFF. The CDR3 nucleotides are TGCGCCAGCAGCTTGAATGGTCCGGAGACTGAAGCTTTCTTT. This chain connects TRBV5-1 to TRBJ1-1; D not certain. Germline values: CDR1 SGHRS, CDR2 YFSETQ. The length of the CDR3 is 14 residues. Trimming took off 1 base at V and 5 bases at J, with 12 bases between the two ends.

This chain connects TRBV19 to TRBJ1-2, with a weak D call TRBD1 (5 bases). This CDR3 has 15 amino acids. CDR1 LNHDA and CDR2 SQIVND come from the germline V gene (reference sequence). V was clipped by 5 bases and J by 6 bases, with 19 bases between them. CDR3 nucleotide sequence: TGTGCCAGTAGTTTCTTACCGGGACCTACTAATGGCTACACCTTC. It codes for CASSFLPGPTNGYTF.

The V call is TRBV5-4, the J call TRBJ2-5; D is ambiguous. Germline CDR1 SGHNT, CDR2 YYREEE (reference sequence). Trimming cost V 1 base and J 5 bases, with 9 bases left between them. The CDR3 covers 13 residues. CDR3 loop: CASSLMASETQYF. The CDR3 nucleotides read TGTGCCAGCAGCTTGATGGCTAGTGAGACCCAGTACTTC.

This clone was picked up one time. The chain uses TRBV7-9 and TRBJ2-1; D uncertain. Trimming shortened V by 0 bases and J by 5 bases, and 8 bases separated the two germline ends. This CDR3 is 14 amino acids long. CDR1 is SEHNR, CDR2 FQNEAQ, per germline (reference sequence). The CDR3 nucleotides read TGTGCCAGCAGCTTAGCGGTTCTCAACAATGAGCAGTTCTTC. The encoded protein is CASSLAVLNNEQFF.

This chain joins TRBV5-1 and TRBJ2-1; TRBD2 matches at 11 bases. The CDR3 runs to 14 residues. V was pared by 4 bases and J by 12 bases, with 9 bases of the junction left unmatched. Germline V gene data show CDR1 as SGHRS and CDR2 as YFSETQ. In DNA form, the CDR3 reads TGCGCCAGCAGCGGCCCTACTAGCGGGGGTTGGCAGTTCTTC. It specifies CASSGPTSGGWQFF.

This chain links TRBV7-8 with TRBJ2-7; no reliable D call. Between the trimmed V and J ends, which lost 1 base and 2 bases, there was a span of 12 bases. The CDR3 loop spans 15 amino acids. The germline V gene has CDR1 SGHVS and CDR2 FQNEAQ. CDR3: CASSLGVSKTYEQYF. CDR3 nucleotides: TGTGCCAGCAGCTTAGGGGTGTCAAAAACCTACGAGCAGTACTTC. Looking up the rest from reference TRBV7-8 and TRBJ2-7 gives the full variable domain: GAGVSQSPRYKVAKRGQDVALRCDPISGHVSLFWYQQALGQGPEFLTYFQNEAQLDKSGLPSDRFFAERPEGSVSTLKIQRTQQEDSAVYLCASSLGVSKTYEQYFGPGTRLTVT.

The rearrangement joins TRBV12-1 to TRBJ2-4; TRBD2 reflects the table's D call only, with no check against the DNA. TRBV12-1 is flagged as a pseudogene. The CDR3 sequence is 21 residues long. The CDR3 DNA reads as TGTGCCAGCAGCTTTGCGGGACTGTGCGGAGATGAACCCATAGCCAAAAACATTCAGTACTTC. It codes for CASSFAGLCGDEPIAKNIQYF.

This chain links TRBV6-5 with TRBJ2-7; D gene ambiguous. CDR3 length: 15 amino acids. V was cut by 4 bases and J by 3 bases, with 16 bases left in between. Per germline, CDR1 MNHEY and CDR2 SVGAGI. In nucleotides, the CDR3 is TGTGCCAGCAGTTTAGATCCCGGGCCCAACTACGAGCAGTACTTC. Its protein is CASSLDPGPNYEQYF.

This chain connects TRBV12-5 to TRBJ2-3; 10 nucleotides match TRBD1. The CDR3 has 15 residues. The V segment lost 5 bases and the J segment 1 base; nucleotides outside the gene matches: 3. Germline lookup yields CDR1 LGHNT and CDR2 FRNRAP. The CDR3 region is CASGPGTGGTDTQYF. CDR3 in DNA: TGTGCTAGTGGTCCTGGGACAGGGGGCACAGATACGCAGTATTTT.

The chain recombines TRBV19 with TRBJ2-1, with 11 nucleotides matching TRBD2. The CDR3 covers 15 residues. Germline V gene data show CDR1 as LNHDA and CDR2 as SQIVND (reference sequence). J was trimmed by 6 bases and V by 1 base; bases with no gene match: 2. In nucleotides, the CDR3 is TGTGCCAGTAGTATAGCCACTAGCGGGAGCAATGAGCAGTTCTTC. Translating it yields CASSIATSGSNEQFF. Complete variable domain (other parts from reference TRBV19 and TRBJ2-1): DGGITQSPKYLFRKEGQNVTLSCEQNLNHDAMYWYRQDPGQGLRLIYYSQIVNDFQKGDIAEGYSVSREKKESFPLTVTSAQKNPTAFYLCASSIATSGSNEQFFGPGTRLTVL.

CDR3 sequence reads: CASSGQANTEAFF. DNA for the CDR3: TGTGCCAGCAGCGGACAGGCGAACACTGAAGCTTTCTTT. V gene TRBV6-5 combines with J gene TRBJ1-1, with 7 bases fitting TRBD1. V shed 6 bases, J shed 1 base, and the junction held 2 bases outside the gene matches. CDR3 length equals 13 residues. Germline V gene lookup returns CDR1 MNHEY and CDR2 SVGAGI.

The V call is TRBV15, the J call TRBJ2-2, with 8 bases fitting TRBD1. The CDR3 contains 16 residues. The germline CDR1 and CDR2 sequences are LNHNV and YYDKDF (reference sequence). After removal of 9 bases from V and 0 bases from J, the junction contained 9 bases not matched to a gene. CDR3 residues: CATEPGQASNTGELFF. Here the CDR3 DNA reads TGTGCCACTGAGCCGGGACAGGCTTCGAACACCGGGGAGCTGTTTTTT.

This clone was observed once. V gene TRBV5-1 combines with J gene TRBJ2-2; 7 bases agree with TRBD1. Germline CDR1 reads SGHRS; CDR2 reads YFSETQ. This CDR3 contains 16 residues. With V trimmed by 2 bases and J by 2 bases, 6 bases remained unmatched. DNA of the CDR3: TGCGCCAGCAGCTTAAGAACAGGGGCAAACACCGGGGAGCTGTTTTTT. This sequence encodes CASSLRTGANTGELFF.

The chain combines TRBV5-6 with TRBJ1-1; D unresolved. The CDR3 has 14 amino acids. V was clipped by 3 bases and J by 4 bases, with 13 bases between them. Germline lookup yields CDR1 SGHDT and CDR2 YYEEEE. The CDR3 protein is CASSYLGGPTEAFF. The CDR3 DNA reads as TGTGCCAGCAGCTACCTCGGCGGGCCCACTGAAGCTTTCTTT. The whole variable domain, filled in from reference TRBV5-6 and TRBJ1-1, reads DAGVTQSPTHLIKTRGQQVTLRCSPKSGHDTVSWYQQALGQGPQFIFQYYEEEERQRGNFPDRFSGHQFPNYSSELNVNALLLGDSALYLCASSYLGGPTEAFFGQGTRLTVV.

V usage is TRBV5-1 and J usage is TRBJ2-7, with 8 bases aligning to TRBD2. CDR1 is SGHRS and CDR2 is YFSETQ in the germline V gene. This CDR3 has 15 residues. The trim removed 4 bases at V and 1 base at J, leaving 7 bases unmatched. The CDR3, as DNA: TGCGCCAGCAGCCCAGCACTAGCGGAGTCCTACGAGCAGTACTTC. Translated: CASSPALAESYEQYF. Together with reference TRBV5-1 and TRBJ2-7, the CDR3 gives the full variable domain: KAGVTQTPRYLIKTRGQQVTLSCSPISGHRSVSWYQQTPGQGLQFLFEYFSETQRNKGNFPGRFSGRQFSNSRSEMNVSTLELGDSALYLCASSPALAESYEQYFGPGTRLTVT.

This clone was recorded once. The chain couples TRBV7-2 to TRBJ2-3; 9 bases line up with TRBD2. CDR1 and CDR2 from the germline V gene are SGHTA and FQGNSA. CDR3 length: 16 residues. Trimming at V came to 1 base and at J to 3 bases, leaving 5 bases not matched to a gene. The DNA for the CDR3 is TGTGCCAGCAGCTTAGTTGTTAGCGGGGGAACAGATACGCAGTATTTT. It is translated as CASSLVVSGGTDTQYF.

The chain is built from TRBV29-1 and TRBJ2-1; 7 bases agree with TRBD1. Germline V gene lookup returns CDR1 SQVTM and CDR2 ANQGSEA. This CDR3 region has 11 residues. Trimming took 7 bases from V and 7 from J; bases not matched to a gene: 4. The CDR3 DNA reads TGCAGCGCCACAGGGGAAAATGAGCAGTTCTTC. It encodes CSATGENEQFF.

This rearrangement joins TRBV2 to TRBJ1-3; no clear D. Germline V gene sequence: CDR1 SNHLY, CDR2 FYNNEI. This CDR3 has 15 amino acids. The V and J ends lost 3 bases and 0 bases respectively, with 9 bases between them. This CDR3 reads CASSDRQFSGNTIYF. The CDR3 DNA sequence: TGTGCCAGCAGTGATAGGCAGTTCTCTGGAAACACCATATATTTT.

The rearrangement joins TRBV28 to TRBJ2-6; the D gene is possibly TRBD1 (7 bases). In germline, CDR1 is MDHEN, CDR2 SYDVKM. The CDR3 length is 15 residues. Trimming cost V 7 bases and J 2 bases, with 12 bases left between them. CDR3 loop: CASTPRGAGANVLTF. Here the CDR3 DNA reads TGTGCCAGCACCCCCAGGGGGGCTGGGGCCAACGTCCTGACTTTC.

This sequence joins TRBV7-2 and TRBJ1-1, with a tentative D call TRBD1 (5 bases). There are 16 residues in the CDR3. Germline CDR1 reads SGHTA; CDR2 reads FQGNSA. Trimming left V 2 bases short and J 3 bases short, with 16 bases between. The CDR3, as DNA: TGTGCCAGCAGCTTATCCGTTGGCCGGGGGGACACTGAAGCTTTCTTT. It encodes CASSLSVGRGDTEAFF.